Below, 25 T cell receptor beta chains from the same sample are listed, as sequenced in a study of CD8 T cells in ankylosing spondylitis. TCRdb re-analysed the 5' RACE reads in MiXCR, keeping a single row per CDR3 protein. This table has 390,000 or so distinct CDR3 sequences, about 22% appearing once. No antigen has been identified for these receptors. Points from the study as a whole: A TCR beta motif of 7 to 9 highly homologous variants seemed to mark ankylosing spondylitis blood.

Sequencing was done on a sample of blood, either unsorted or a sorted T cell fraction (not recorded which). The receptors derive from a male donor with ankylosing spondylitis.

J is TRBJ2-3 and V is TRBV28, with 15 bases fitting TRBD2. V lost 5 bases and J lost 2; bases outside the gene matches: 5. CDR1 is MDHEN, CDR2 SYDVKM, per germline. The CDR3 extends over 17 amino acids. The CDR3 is CASSLGLAGGPTDTQYF. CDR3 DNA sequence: TGTGCCAGCAGTCTCGGACTAGCGGGAGGGCCCACAGATACGCAGTATTTT.

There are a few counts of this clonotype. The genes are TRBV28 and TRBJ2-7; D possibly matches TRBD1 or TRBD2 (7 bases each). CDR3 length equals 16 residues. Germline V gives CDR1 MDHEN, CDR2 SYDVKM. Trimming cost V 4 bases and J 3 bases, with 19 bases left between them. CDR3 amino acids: CASSYHRGDRRYEQYF. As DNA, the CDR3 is TGTGCCAGCAGTTACCACCGGGGGGACAGACGCTACGAGCAGTACTTC. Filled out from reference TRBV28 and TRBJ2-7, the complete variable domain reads DVKVTQSSRYLVKRTGEKVFLECVQDMDHENMFWYRQDPGLGLRLIYFSYDVKMKEKGDIPEGYSVSREKKERFSLILESASTNQTSMYLCASSYHRGDRRYEQYFGPGTRLTVT.

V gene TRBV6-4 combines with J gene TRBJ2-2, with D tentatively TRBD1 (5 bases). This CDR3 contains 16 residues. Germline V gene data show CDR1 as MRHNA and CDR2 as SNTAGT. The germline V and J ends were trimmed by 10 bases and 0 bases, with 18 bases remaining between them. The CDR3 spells CATSSGAVSNTGELFF. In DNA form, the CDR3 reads TGTGCCACAAGTTCTGGGGCCGTCTCGAACACCGGGGAGCTGTTTTTT.

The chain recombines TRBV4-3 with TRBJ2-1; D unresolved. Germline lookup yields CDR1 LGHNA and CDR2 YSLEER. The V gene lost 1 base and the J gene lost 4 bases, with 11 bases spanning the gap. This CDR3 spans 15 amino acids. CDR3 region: CASSQGWDGYNEQFF. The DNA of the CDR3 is TGCGCCAGCAGCCAAGGATGGGATGGATACAATGAGCAGTTCTTC.

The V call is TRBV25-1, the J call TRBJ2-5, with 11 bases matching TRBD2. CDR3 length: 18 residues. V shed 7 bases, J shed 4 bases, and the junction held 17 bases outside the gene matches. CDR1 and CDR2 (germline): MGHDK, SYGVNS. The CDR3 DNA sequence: TGTGCCAGCACCAACCCGGGACTAGCGGCCAAGGAGGGAGAGACCCAGTACTTC. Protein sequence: CASTNPGLAAKEGETQYF.

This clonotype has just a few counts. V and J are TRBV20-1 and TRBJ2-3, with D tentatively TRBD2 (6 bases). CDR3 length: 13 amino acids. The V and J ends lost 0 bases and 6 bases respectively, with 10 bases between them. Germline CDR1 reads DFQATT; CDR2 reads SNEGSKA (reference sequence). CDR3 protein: CSARDLGRDTQYF. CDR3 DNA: TGCAGTGCTAGAGATTTAGGGAGGGATACGCAGTATTTT.

Written as DNA, the CDR3 is TGTGCCAGCAGTCCACGGGGACAGGTGGGCGAAAAACTGTTTTTT. Translating it yields CASSPRGQVGEKLFF. V usage is TRBV6-1 and J usage is TRBJ1-4, with 8 bases that match TRBD1. Per the germline V gene, CDR1 is MNHNS and CDR2 is SASEGT. The CDR3 has 15 amino acids. J gave up 8 bases and V 5 bases, and 10 bases lay outside the gene matches.

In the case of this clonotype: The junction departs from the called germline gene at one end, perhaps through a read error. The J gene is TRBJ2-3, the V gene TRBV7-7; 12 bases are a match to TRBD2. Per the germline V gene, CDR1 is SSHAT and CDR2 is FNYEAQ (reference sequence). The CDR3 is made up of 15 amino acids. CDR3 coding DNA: TGTGCTAGCAGCCCCCGGACTAGCGGGAAGGATACGCAGTATTTT. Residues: CASSPRTSGKDTQYF.

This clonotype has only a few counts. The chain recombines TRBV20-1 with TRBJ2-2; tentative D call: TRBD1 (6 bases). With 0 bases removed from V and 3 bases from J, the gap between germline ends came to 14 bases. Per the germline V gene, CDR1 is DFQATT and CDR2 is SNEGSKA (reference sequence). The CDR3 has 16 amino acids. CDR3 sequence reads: CSARDQGRGDTGELFF. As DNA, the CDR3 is TGCAGTGCTAGAGATCAGGGCAGGGGTGACACCGGGGAGCTGTTTTTT.

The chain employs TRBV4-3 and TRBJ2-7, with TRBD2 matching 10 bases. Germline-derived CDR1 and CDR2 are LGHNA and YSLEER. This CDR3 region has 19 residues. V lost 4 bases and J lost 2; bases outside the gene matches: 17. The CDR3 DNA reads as TGCGCCAGCAGCCGTGGACTGGGACTAGCGACCCGAATAGCCTACGAGCAGTACTTC. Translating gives CASSRGLGLATRIAYEQYF.

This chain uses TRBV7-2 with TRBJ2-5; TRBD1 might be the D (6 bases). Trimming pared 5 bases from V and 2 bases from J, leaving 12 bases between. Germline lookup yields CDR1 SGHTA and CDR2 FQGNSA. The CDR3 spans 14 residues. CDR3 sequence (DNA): TGTGCCAGCAGCGCGCAGAGGGGGCAAGAGACCCAGTACTTC. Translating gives CASSAQRGQETQYF.

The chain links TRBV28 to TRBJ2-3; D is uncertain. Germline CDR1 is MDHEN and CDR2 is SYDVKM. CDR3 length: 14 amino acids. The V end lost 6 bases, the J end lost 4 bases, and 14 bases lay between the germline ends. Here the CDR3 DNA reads TGTGCCAGCAGACAAGTGGGGAAGTCAGATACGCAGTATTTT. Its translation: CASRQVGKSDTQYF.

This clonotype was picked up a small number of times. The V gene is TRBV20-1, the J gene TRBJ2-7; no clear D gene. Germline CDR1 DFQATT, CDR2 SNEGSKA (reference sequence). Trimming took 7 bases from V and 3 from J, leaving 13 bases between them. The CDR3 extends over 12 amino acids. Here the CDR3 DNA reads TGCAGTGTGCGGTCGACCTTCTACGAGCAGTACTTC. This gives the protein CSVRSTFYEQYF.

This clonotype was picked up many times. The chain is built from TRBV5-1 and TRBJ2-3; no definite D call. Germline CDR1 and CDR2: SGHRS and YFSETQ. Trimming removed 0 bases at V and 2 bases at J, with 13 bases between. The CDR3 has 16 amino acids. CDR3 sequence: CASSLALQSDTDTQYF. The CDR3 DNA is TGCGCCAGCAGCTTGGCTCTGCAATCCGACACAGATACGCAGTATTTT.

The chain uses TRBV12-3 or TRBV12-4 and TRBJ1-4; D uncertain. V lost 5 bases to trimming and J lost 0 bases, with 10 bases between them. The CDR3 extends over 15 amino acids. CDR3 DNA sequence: TGTGCCAGCAGTCCTTCGGTTGCAACTAATGAAAAACTGTTTTTT. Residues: CASSPSVATNEKLFF.

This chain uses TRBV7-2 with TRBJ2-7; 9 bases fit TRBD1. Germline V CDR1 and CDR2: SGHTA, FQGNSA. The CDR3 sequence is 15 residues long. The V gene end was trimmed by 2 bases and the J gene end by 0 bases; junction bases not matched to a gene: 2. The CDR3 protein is CASSLRTGASYEQYF. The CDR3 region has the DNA TGTGCCAGCAGCTTACGGACAGGGGCCTCCTACGAGCAGTACTTC. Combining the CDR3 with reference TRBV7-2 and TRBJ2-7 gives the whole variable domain GAGVSQSPSNKVTEKGKDVELRCDPISGHTALYWYRQSLGQGLEFLIYFQGNSAPDKSGLPSDRFSAERTGGSVSTLTIQRTQQEDSAVYLCASSLRTGASYEQYFGPGTRLTVT.

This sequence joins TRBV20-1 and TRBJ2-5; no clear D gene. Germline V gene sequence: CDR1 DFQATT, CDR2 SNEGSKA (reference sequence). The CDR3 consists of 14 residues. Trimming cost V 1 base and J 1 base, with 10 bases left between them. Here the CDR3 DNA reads TGCAGTGCTAGAGTCCATCGGTCCCAAGAGACCCAGTACTTC. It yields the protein CSARVHRSQETQYF.

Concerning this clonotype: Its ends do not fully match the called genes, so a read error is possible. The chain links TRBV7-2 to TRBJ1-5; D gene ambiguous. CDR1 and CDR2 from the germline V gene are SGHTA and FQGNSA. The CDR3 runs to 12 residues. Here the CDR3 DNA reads TGTGCCAGCAGCAACCGGAATCAGCACCAGCATTTT. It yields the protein CASSNRNQHQHF.

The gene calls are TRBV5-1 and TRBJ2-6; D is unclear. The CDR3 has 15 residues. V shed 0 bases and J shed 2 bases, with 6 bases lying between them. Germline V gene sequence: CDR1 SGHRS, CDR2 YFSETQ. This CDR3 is CASSLGRPGANVLTF. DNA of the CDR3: TGCGCCAGCAGCTTGGGTCGGCCTGGGGCCAACGTCCTGACTTTC.

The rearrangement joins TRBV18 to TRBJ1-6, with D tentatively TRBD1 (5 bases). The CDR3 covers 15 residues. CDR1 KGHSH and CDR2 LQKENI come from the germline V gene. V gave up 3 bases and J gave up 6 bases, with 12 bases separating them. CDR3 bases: TGTGCCAGCTCACCGGGGCAGGGTGGTAATTCACCCCTCCACTTT. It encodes CASSPGQGGNSPLHF.

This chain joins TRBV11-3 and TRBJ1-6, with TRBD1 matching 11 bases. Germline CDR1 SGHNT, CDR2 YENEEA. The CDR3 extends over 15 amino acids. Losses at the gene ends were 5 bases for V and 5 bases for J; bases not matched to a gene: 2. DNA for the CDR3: TGTGCCAGCAGCGGACAGGGGGCGGATAATTCACCCCTCCACTTT. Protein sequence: CASSGQGADNSPLHF.

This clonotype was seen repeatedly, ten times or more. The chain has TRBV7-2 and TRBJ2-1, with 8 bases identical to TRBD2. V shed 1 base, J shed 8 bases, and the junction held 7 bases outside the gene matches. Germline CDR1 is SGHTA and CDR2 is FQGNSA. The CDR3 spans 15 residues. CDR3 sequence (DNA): TGTGCCAGCAGCTTAGAAAGGACTAGCTGGGATGAGCAGTTCTTC. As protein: CASSLERTSWDEQFF.

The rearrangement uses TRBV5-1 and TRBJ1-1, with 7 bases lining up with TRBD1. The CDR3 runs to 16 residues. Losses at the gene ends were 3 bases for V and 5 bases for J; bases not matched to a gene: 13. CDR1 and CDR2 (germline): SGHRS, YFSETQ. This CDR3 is CASSSEYRGGRTEAFF. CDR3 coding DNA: TGCGCCAGCAGCTCTGAATACAGGGGAGGTAGGACTGAAGCTTTCTTT.

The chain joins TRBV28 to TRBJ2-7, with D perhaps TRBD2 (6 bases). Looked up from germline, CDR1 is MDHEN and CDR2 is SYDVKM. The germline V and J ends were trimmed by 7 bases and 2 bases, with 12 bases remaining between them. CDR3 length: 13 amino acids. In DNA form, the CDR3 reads TGTGCCAGCAAAGATAGCGGCACCTACGAGCAGTACTTC. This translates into CASKDSGTYEQYF.

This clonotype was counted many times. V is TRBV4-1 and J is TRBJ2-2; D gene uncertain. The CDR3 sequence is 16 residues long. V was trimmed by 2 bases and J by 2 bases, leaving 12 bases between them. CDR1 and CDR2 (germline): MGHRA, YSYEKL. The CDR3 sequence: CASSQLGSINTGELFF. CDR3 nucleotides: TGCGCCAGCAGCCAACTTGGTAGCATTAACACCGGGGAGCTGTTTTTT.